What follows describes a single T cell receptor (beta chain). The data belong to a study of T cell changes during pregnancy in multiple sclerosis. Assay: immunoSEQ multiplex PCR; the TCRdb copy retains only in-frame clones and omits some. The sample has around 34,000 clones; 75% to 90% are singletons. The specimen was CD8+ T cells from peripheral blood mononuclear cells, collected after pregnancy. This sequence originates from a female donor with multiple sclerosis, enrolled in a pregnancy study.

The CDR3 region is CAIRTDGNTEAFF. The DNA of the CDR3 is TGTGCCATCAGAACAGACGGCAACACTGAAGCTTTCTTT. The chain employs TRBV10-3 and TRBJ1-1; D uncertain. Germline values: CDR1 ENHRY, CDR2 SYGVKD. The length of the CDR3 is 13 residues. V was clipped by 6 bases and J by 2 bases, with 10 bases between them.